Described below is a single T cell receptor (beta chain) sequence and its context. The sample is drawn from a study of blood T cell repertoires in COVID-19. In the study overall: Donors in the United States, Italy and Spain gave samples during acute or convalescent COVID-19. From T cells, B-cell-depleted T cells, or PBMCs came the material, which was cDNA or gDNA.

The V and J ends lost 0 bases and 3 bases, in that order; junction bases with no gene match: 4. The CDR3 extends over 15 amino acids. CDR1 is SEHNR and CDR2 is FQNEAQ in the germline V gene (reference sequence). Authors' data handling: Amplification from reference gene primers served as the basis for estimated nucleated cell counts. Only in-frame clones appear in the TCRdb table, and some are missing; sequencing was by immunoSEQ multiplex PCR. V and J calls and clone size follow that table, whereas D and trimming were derived from the DNA. The sample contains tens of thousands of clones, roughly 82% of which appear only once.

Sequencing was performed on peripheral blood. The clonotype comes from a man aged 50 to 60 with acute or convalescent COVID-19. The V and J genes are TRBV7-9 and TRBJ2-5, with 7 bases matching TRBD1. The CDR3 spells CASSLAQGEKETQYF. The CDR3 coding sequence is TGTGCCAGCAGCTTAGCCCAGGGGGAGAAAGAGACCCAGTACTTC.